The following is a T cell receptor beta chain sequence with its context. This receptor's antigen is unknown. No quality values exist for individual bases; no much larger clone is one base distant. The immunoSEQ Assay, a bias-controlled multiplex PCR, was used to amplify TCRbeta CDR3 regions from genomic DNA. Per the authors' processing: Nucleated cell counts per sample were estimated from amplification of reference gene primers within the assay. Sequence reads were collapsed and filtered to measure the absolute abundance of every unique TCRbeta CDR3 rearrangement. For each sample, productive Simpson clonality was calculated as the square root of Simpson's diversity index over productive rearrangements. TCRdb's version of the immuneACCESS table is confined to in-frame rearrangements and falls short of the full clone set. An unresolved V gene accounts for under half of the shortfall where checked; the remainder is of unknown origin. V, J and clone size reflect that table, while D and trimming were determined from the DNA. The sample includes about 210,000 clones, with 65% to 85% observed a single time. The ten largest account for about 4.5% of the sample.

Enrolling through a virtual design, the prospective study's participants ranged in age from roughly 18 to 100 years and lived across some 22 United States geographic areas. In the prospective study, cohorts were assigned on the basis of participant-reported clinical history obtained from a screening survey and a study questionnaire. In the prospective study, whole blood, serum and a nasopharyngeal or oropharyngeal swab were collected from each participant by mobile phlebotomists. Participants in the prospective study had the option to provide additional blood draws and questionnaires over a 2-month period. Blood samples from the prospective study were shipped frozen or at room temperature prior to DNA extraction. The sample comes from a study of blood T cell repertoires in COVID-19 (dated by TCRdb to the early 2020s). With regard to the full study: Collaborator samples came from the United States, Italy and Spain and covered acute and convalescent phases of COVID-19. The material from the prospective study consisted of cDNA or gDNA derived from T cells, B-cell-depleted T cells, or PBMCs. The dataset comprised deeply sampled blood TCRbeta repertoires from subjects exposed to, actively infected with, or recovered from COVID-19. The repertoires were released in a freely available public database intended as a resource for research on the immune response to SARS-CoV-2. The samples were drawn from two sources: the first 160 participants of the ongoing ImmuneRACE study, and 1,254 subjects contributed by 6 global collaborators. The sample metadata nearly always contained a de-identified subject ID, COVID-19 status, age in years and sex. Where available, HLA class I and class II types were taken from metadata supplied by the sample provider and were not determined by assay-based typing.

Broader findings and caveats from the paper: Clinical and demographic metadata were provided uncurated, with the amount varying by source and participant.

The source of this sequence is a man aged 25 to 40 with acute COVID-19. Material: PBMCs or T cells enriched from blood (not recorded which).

The DNA sequence is TGTGCCAGCAGCGCCCGGACAGGGGCAGTAGGAGGCTACACCTTC. This codes for CASSARTGAVGGYTF. The rearrangement joined TRBV14 to TRBJ1-2, with TRBD1 matching 9 junction bases. Germline trimming: 5 bases from V, 8 bases from J; junction bases outside gene matches: 12. The germline V gene provides CDR1 SGHDN and CDR2 FVKESK. The CDR3 measures 15 amino acids from cysteine to phenylalanine. The sequence is cut down to CDR3 DNA, 45 bases in frame from base 1.